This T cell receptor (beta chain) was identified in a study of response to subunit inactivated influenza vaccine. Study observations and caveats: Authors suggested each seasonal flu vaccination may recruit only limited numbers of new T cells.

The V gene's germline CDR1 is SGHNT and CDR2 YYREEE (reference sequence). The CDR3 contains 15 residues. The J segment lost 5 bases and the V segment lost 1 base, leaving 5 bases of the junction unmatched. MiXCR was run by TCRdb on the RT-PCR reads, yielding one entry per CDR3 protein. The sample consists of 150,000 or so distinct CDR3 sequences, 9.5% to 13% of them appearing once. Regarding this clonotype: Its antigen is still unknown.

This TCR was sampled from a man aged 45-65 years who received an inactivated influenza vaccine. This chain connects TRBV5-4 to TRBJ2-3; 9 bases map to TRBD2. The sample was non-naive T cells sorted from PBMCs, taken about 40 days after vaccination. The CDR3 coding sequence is TGTGCCAGCAGCTTGACGAGACTAGCGGTAGATACGCAGTATTTT. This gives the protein CASSLTRLAVDTQYF.